These T cell receptor beta chains were read from a single sample in a study of blood T cells in healthy people across ages. TCRdb independently ran MiXCR on the 5' RACE reads; one entry per CDR3 protein. This sample carries over 500,000 distinct CDR3 sequences, roughly a quarter of them seen once, and the ten largest clones take 3% to 4%. A further study also used this sample, focusing on T cells of mothers and their children.

Material for sequencing was blood. The receptors here all came from a boy aged 2 to 9 in good health. Both conserved end residues are trimmed from each CDR3.

v_call cdr3_aa
TRBV10-3 AISEGLARDYGYT
TRBV3-1 ASSQVRGYGYT
TRBV6-1 ASSEFSGPITDTQY
TRBV20-1 SARGGHSSFYGYT
TRBV7-2 ASSLAGQGLYEQY
TRBV2 ASRRESEQF
TRBV5-6 ASSITGLWANVLT
TRBV27 ASSRTGVYSNQPQH
TRBV7-8 ASSLGYGPSGGAFENIQY
TRBV5-1 ASRLAGDLEQY
TRBV7-8 ASSLSGWSQETQY
TRBV27 ASSFVGLFLTGELF
TRBV27 ASTTRQGSPLH
TRBV5-1 ASSETTGVGYT
TRBV7-9 ASSLALMEIPQETQY
TRBV5-1 ASSLAAGGQETQY
TRBV11-2 ASSPPGQSTSGANVLT
TRBV7-9 ASSLGTGEISNQPQH
TRBV10-3 ATGTGVYEQY
TRBV27 ASSHDMDRATGYT
TRBV11-2 ASSLWAQETQY
TRBV7-9 ASSASGREIEKLF
TRBV9 ASSVSGRAGDTGELF
TRBV20-1 SARGRNSNQPQH
TRBV20-1 SAFEGRGLNYGYT
TRBV4-2 ASSQDPSGGADYNEQF
TRBV6-1 ASADLATNEKLF
TRBV12-3/TRBV12-4 ASSLMGATDTQY
TRBV2 ASRGGLDDGYT
TRBV5-1 ASSLDGTGQPQH
TRBV4-2 ASSRTQGARGEKLF
TRBV6-1 ASSEGVLQGTDSPLH
TRBV30 AWTVSRNEQF
TRBV11-2 ASSLGVNEKLF
TRBV3-1 ASSHRGLAGHENIQY
TRBV6-2/TRBV6-3 ASCPGARGGYT
TRBV5-1 ASSLMTSGGPNEQF
TRBV10-2 ASRFWDSPAGELF
TRBV30 AWRGGRGNSPLH
TRBV6-1 ASSDGGGVNNEQF
TRBV12-3/TRBV12-4 ASSGPGLGAWALNTEAF
TRBV12-3/TRBV12-4 ASSSSNNNNEQF
TRBV6-5 ASRNTDRGEAF
TRBV12-5 ASGLVAGEAF
TRBV2 ANLRGTEAF
TRBV27 ASSPGTRGAPTNEKLF
TRBV20-1 SGKSRGPDTQY
TRBV11-2 ASSRASSYSYNEQF
TRBV5-7 ASSSGTSGGPEYEQY
TRBV20-1 SARDLTSGSLSYEQY
TRBV7-8 ASSPKASGGNYEQY
TRBV4-2 ASSHDDREQF
TRBV30 ACSPAVGYGYT
TRBV20-1 SASGLAGRNEQF
TRBV20-1 SARLWGGTGETQY
TRBV11-2 ASSSDGREDNEQY